This T cell receptor (beta chain) appears in the sequencing data of a study of Tregs in tolerant kidney transplant recipients. The CDR3 sequence is 15 residues long. Germline CDR1 reads SGHAT; CDR2 reads FQNNGV. After removal of 2 bases from V and 4 bases from J, the junction contained 4 bases not matched to a gene. As regards this clone: Its antigen is currently unknown.

Using immunoSEQ multiplex PCR, the repertoire was profiled, and TCRdb retains in-frame clones only, with some absent. Found here are some 240,000 clones, more than 65% of them singletons; the top ten hold around 0.6%. Unstimulated Tregs (CD4+CD25+CD127-) and CD4+CD25- non-Tregs were sorted from PBMCs. Findings and caveats of the study: Tregs expanded with activated donor B cells seemed most donor-specific. Validation in larger populations is needed because few patients were studied. Biological reproducibility was not directly addressed in this study.

The rearrangement uses TRBV11-2 and TRBJ2-4, with 8 positions matching TRBD1. This receptor was obtained from a human donor in good health. The sequencing sample was made of CD4+ T cells from blood. CDR3 in amino acids: CASSLIGQGKNIQYF. Written as DNA, the CDR3 is TGTGCCAGCAGCTTAATAGGACAGGGAAAAAACATTCAGTACTTC.